This T cell receptor (beta chain) was captured by sequencing in a study of molecular identifiers for immune sequencing clone quantification. This clonotype was detected many times. What it binds is unknown. Naive CD8 T cells were FACS-sorted by CD8+CD4-CCR7+CD45RA+ markers. Previously described methods and listed TCR primers were employed for the bulk TCR libraries. In TCRdb, the PCR reads were re-called with MiXCR into one record per CDR3 protein. The top ten clones hold around 0.86% of a sample with approximately 550,000 distinct CDR3 sequences, over 20% of them seen once. Overall study findings and caveats: Barcode-sharing identical TCR molecules could underestimate highly expanded clone sizes.

Sequencing was done on a sample of naive CD8+ T cells from blood, with Jurkat cell RNA spiked in. Noted subset: FACS-sorted CD8+CD4-CCR7+CD45RA+ naive T cells. The TCR comes from a human donor in good health. Some libraries in this study had Jurkat cell RNA spiked in.

Here the CDR3 DNA reads TGCAGTGGAGTGAGCGGACGGGATGAGCAGTACTTC. This codes for CSGVSGRDEQYF. This rearrangement joins TRBV20-1 to TRBJ2-7; possible D gene TRBD2, 5 bases. The ends were cut back, 7 bases at V and 7 bases at J, with 17 bases in the middle. The CDR3 covers 12 residues. CDR1 is DFQATT and CDR2 is SNEGSKA in the germline V gene (reference sequence).